This T cell receptor beta chain was found in a study of T cells in Graves' hyperthyroidism and ophthalmopathy (dated by TCRdb to between 2018 and 2021). As for the study more broadly: Peripheral blood samples were taken at initial diagnosis, before any treatment was given. TCR V-J signatures able to tell the groups apart were searched for in a discovery cohort of 90 to 100 patients, of whom over 40 had Graves' ophthalmopathy and roughly 57 had stable Graves' hyperthyroidism. Whether ophthalmopathy could be predicted prospectively was tested in an independent validation cohort made up of under 20 hyperthyroidism patients plus 17 patients who later progressed to ophthalmopathy. The roughly 90 discovery patients were divided at random into training and test sets in a 7:3 ratio. The study also compared thyroid tissue and blood T-cell repertoires from about six Graves' hyperthyroidism patients. Following sampling, methimazole starting at 30 mg daily was given to hyperthyroidism patients, and high-dose intravenous methylprednisolone was given to ophthalmopathy patients. The paper describes TCR Vbeta CDR3 sequencing of 130 to 150 peripheral blood samples, made up of about 40 ophthalmopathy patients, 70 to 75 hyperthyroidism patients and 17 progressor patients.

On this clonotype: Its antigen target is currently unknown. Base qualities are not recorded, but no much larger clone differs from it by a single base.

The TCR beta CDR3 regions were amplified from RNA transcripts. The first round of RT-PCR for the TCR CDR3 was performed with the HTBI primer set and the Qiagen OneStep RT-PCR kit. The libraries were constructed in a second round of multiplex PCR and then size-selected and purified. The libraries were sequenced on an Illumina HiSeq2000 using paired-end 100 bp reads. As for how the authors treated the data: SOAPnuke was used to process the raw data, with reads discarded if the reads contained adapters or uncalled bases, had a mean Phred below 15, or lacked an exact constant-primer or identifier match. High-quality paired reads were merged with COPE v1.2.5, and unique nucleotide sequences were defined as clonotypes. MiTCR v1.1 was used to align clonotypes to the IMGT TRBV, TRBD and TRBJ reference segments. Only V-J combinations with frequency above 0.0001, covering approximately 99% of repertoires, were analysed. The TCS score was defined as F50 (clonal expansion) divided by E x V (chaos), with BLOSUM62-based TCRdist calculated between CDR3 peptides within each V-J. Welch's t-statistics and random forest reduced roughly 500 V-J features to 13, which were used in a naive Bayes classifier (R e1071). The Morisita-Horn index was used to measure how similar the thyroid and blood repertoires were. The public sequencing data were trimmed at Q25 with fastp and processed into clonotypes with MiXCR by TCRdb, which kept only in-frame beta chains. Each entry is one CDR3 protein sequence, shown with its most common DNA and genes. In this record, the V and J calls reflect TCRdb's handling and not the investigators' own analysis. Here the sample has hundreds of thousands of distinct CDR3 sequences; 38% occur a single time. More than 7% of the sample is held by the ten biggest clonotypes.

Stable Graves' hyperthyroidism was defined as no progression to ophthalmopathy during 18 months of follow-up. Hyperthyroidism patients were newly diagnosed, had a disease duration of under 2 months, and were aged 18 to 65 years. The study excluded patients with uncontrolled infections, other autoimmune diseases, pregnancy or lactation. Diagnoses were based on clinical symptoms, serum thyroxine and TRAb, thyroid ultrasound and orbital computed tomography. PBMCs were isolated from 8 to 10 ml of fresh peripheral blood by Ficoll-Paque density gradient centrifugation. Total RNA was extracted using Trizol reagent, and RNA quality was assessed on an Agilent 2100 Bioanalyzer. The germline V gene (reference sequence) specifies SGHKS as CDR1 and YYEKEE as CDR2. V has 4 bases trimmed and J has 2 bases trimmed; junction bases matching no gene number 9. The CDR3 numbers 16 residues from cysteine through phenylalanine. Just the 48-base CDR3 DNA is kept, in frame starting at base 1.

Paper-wide results and their limitations: A 13 V-J signature model separated ophthalmopathy from stable hyperthyroidism, with about 90% sensitivity and about 81% specificity in cross-validation and 80%/75% in testing. In validation, the model predicted progression to ophthalmopathy a median of roughly six months before onset, with approximately 71% sensitivity and roughly 72% specificity. Most expanded thyroid clonotypes (frequency above 0.001) were also detected in blood, a finding suggesting that blood repertoires may reflect thyroid immune responses. No statistical method was used to set the sample size in advance, and investigators knew the group allocation.

The sequenced sample consisted of blood. This TCR derives from a man aged 18-30 years with Graves' hyperthyroidism. The sequence links TRBV5-5 to TRBJ2-7; 10 bases in the junction line up with TRBD1. In nucleotide form, the sequence is TGTGCCAGCAGCCCGACAGGGGGCTCGACAGCCTACGAGCAGTACTTC. This yields the protein CASSPTGGSTAYEQYF.